This T cell receptor (beta chain) was identified in a study of memory CD4+ T cells and cytomegalovirus serostatus. Whole-study findings and limits: Suggested: most of the CMV-linked TCR signature lies in CD4+ memory cells.

Using immunoSEQ multiplex PCR, the repertoire was profiled, and TCRdb retains in-frame clones only, with some absent. The repertoire holds 50,000 to 60,000 clones, with 70% to 85% as singletons. With regard to this clone: What it recognizes is unknown.

The sort gate was single viable CD3+CD4+CD8-CD45RO+ cells for memory CD4+ T cells. Serostatus was set by detecting CMV pp150, pp28, p38, p52 IgG. This receptor was identified in an adult in good health and CMV-seronegative. Sequencing input: memory CD4+ T cells from blood.

CDR3 coding DNA: TGTGCCAGCAGCTTCCAAGGGGGCTCAGAAGCTTTCTTT. Its translation: CASSFQGGSEAFF. The chain has TRBV7-2 and TRBJ1-1; TRBD1 aligns across 7 bases. This CDR3 spans 13 amino acids. Germline CDR1 is SGHTA and CDR2 is FQGNSA. V lost 3 bases and J lost 8; bases outside the gene matches: 6. The whole variable domain, filled in from reference TRBV7-2 and TRBJ1-1, reads GAGVSQSPSNKVTEKGKDVELRCDPISGHTALYWYRQSLGQGLEFLIYFQGNSAPDKSGLPSDRFSAERTGGSVSTLTIQRTQQEDSAVYLCASSFQGGSEAFFGQGTRLTVV.